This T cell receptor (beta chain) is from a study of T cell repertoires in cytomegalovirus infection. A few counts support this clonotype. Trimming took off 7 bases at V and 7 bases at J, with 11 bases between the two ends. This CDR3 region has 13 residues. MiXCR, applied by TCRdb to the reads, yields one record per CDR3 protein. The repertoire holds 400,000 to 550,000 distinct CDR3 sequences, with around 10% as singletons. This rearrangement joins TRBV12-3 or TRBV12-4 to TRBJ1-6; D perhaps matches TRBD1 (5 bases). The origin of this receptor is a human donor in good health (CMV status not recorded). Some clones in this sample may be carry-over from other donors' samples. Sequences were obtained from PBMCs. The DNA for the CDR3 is TGTGCCAGCACCGGGGGGGGAAATTCACCCCTCCACTTT. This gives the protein CASTGGGNSPLHF.